The 7 T cell receptor beta chains in this list originate from one sample, sequenced in a study of CD8 T cell repertoires and HIV-1 epitope variants. For these receptors, no antigen is known. Libraries were prepared by immunoSEQ multiplex PCR; TCRdb keeps only in-frame clonotypes and omits some of them. The profile covers some 7,000 clones, with 66% appearing a single time and 42% taken by the ten largest. The sample consisted of cultured CD8+ T cells derived from PBMCs. The receptors originated from a male donor with HIV.

The J gene is TRBJ2-7, the V gene TRBV5-6; D is tentatively TRBD1 or TRBD2 (6 bases each). Germline V gives CDR1 SGHDT, CDR2 YYEEEE. Trimming took off 2 bases at V and 0 bases at J, with 9 bases between the two ends. The length of the CDR3 is 14 residues. The CDR3 here is CASSFWGASYEQYF. The CDR3 DNA sequence: TGTGCCAGCAGCTTTTGGGGGGCCTCCTACGAGCAGTACTTC.

The rearrangement links TRBV5-8 to TRBJ1-1, with D hard to call. Germline values: CDR1 SGHTS, CDR2 YDEGEE. The V end lost 1 base, the J end lost 7 bases, and 8 bases lay between the germline ends. This CDR3 is 12 amino acids long. This chain's CDR3 is CASSLNNVEAFF. The CDR3 DNA follows: TGTGCCAGCAGCTTGAACAATGTTGAAGCTTTCTTT. The complete variable domain, with remaining parts taken from reference TRBV5-8 and TRBJ1-1, reads EAGVTQSPTHLIKTRGQQATLRCSPISGHTSVYWYQQALGLGLQFLLWYDEGEERNRGNFPPRFSGRQFPNYSSELNVNALELEDSALYLCASSLNNVEAFFGQGTRLTVV.

This clone has just a few counts. V usage is TRBV6-5 and J usage is TRBJ1-5; D remains ambiguous. The ends were cut back, 2 bases at V and 5 bases at J, with 10 bases in the middle. The CDR3 runs to 14 residues. The germline CDR1 and CDR2 sequences are MNHEY and SVGAGI. The CDR3 DNA follows: TGTGCCAGCAGTTACACCGTAACTGATCAGCCCCAGCATTTT. Protein sequence: CASSYTVTDQPQHF.

CDR3 sequence reads: CASGGLGQGVGYGYTF. The DNA for the CDR3 is TGTGCCAGCGGCGGCCTTGGACAGGGGGTAGGCTATGGCTACACCTTC. The gene calls are TRBV27 and TRBJ1-2, with TRBD1 identical over 10 bases. The CDR3 totals 16 residues. Germline assignment: CDR1 MNHEY and CDR2 SMNVEV (reference sequence). The V and J ends lost 8 bases and 4 bases, in that order; junction bases with no gene match: 13.

This clone is a singleton in its sample. This chain connects TRBV18 to TRBJ2-5, with 9 bases aligning to TRBD1. Germline V gene data show CDR1 as KGHSH and CDR2 as LQKENI. This CDR3 has 14 amino acids. V shed 4 bases and J 5 bases; nucleotides not matched to a gene: 5. CDR3 sequence: CASSLQGALETQYF. In DNA form, the CDR3 reads TGTGCCAGCTCACTACAGGGGGCCCTGGAGACCCAGTACTTC.

By share, this clone counts as large. The rearrangement links TRBV14 to TRBJ1-1, with 7 bases identical to TRBD1. CDR1 and CDR2 (germline): SGHDN, FVKESK. This CDR3 spans 11 amino acids. V gave up 3 bases and J gave up 11 bases; unmatched junction bases: 3. CDR3 coding DNA: TGTGCCAGCAGCCAGTCAGGGGGGGCTTTCTTT. It yields the protein CASSQSGGAFF.

The chain carries TRBV27 and TRBJ1-5, with 8 bases lining up with TRBD1. The CDR3 loop spans 14 amino acids. Trimming took 6 bases from V and 1 from J; bases not matched to a gene: 2. From germline, CDR1 is MNHEY and CDR2 SMNVEV (reference sequence). CDR3 sequence reads: CASRGTGSNQPQHF. The CDR3 nucleotides are TGTGCCAGCAGGGGGACAGGCAGCAATCAGCCCCAGCATTTT.